The next 22 T cell receptor beta chains were all read from a single sample in a study of blood T cells in healthy people across ages. Together with a sample-barcoded 5' primer, a J-beta primer mix was included in a second PCR lasting roughly 6 to 12 cycles. TCRdb passed the 5' RACE reads through MiXCR, listing each CDR3 protein once. The table shows just under 900,000 distinct CDR3 sequences, with 25% to 35% occurring only once. Material for sequencing was blood. These receptors were taken from a woman aged 80 or over in good health.

In its sample, this clonotype was seen many times. V gene TRBV27 combines with J gene TRBJ2-3; D may correspond to TRBD1 or TRBD2 (5 bases each). The germline V and J ends were trimmed by 5 bases and 2 bases, with 14 bases remaining between them. Looked up from germline, CDR1 is MNHEY and CDR2 is SMNVEV (reference sequence). CDR3 length equals 15 residues. The CDR3 DNA follows: TGTGCCAGCAGTGTCCGGGACGGAGACACAGATACGCAGTATTTT. Its protein is CASSVRDGDTDTQYF.

Regarding this clonotype: A read error may be the cause here, since a much bigger clone is one base away. V usage is TRBV5-1 and J usage is TRBJ2-1; 12 positions agree with TRBD1. Germline-derived CDR1 and CDR2 are SGHRS and YFSETQ. V lost 3 bases to trimming and J lost 8 bases; unmatched junction nucleotides: 3. The CDR3 sequence is 14 residues long. CDR3 residues: CASSWDRGRDEQFF. CDR3 coding DNA: TGCGCCAGCAGCTGGGACAGGGGGCGCGATGAGCAGTTCTTC.

This clonotype was detected a few times. The rearrangement uses TRBV20-1 and TRBJ1-3; TRBD1 is a possible D gene (5 bases). The germline V gene has CDR1 DFQATT and CDR2 SNEGSKA (reference sequence). Deletions cut 7 bases from V and 0 bases from J, with 10 bases between. The CDR3 loop spans 13 amino acids. CDR3 bases: TGCAGTGGGGACCCTAACTCTGGAAACACCATATATTTT. Translated, it gives CSGDPNSGNTIYF.

This clonotype was found a few times. With a much larger clone just one base away, this may be a read error. The gene calls are TRBV2 and TRBJ1-2; 7 bases match TRBD1. The CDR3 spans 12 residues. V was pared by 6 bases and J by 6 bases, with 4 bases of the junction left unmatched. The V gene's germline CDR1 is SNHLY and CDR2 FYNNEI. DNA for the CDR3: TGTGCCAGCAGGGGGGACAGCGATGGCTACACCTTC. Translated, it gives CASRGDSDGYTF.

The CDR3 nucleotides are TGTGCCAGCAATAACAGGGTATCCGCTAACTATGGCTACACCTTC. Amino acid sequence: CASNNRVSANYGYTF. This chain links TRBV6-6 with TRBJ1-2; TRBD1 is a possible D gene (6 bases). The V gene's germline CDR1 is MNHNY and CDR2 SVGAGI (reference sequence). V lost 7 bases to trimming and J lost 0 bases, with 15 bases between them. The CDR3 sequence is 15 residues long.

This clonotype has ten or more counts. This chain links TRBV20-1 with TRBJ2-3; no clear D. Trimming shortened V by 6 bases and J by 0 bases, and 10 bases separated the two germline ends. The length of the CDR3 is 13 residues. CDR1 is DFQATT, CDR2 SNEGSKA, per germline (reference sequence). CDR3 amino acids: CSARLTSTDTQYF. The DNA for the CDR3 is TGCAGTGCCAGATTGACTAGCACAGATACGCAGTATTTT.

The chain joins TRBV7-2 to TRBJ2-3; 9 bases align to TRBD2. The CDR3 extends over 14 amino acids. CDR1 and CDR2 from the germline V gene are SGHTA and FQGNSA. V was pared by 11 bases and J by 8 bases, with 14 bases of the junction left unmatched. CDR3 loop: CAGRPAGGEGTQYF. CDR3 DNA sequence: TGTGCCGGGAGACCAGCGGGGGGAGAGGGTACGCAGTATTTT. The complete variable domain, with remaining parts taken from reference TRBV7-2 and TRBJ2-3, reads GAGVSQSPSNKVTEKGKDVELRCDPISGHTALYWYRQSLGQGLEFLIYFQGNSAPDKSGLPSDRFSAERTGGSVSTLTIQRTQQEDSAVYLCAGRPAGGEGTQYFGPGTRLTVL.

In its sample, this clonotype was seen many times. This rearrangement joins TRBV14 to TRBJ1-2, with D possibly TRBD1 on 6 matching bases. With 4 bases removed from V and 7 bases from J, the gap between germline ends came to 13 bases. The CDR3 loop spans 13 amino acids. Germline V gives CDR1 SGHDN, CDR2 FVKESK. The chain's CDR3 is CASSRTTGFGYTF. The CDR3 DNA follows: TGTGCCAGCAGCCGGACCACAGGGTTTGGCTACACCTTC.

Only one count was recorded for this clonotype. The chain links TRBV18 to TRBJ2-2, with a tentative D call TRBD2 (5 bases). From germline, CDR1 is KGHSH and CDR2 LQKENI. The CDR3 loop spans 16 amino acids. The ends were cut back, 3 bases at V and 8 bases at J, with 19 bases in the middle. CDR3: CASSPPGLTNSGELFF. The CDR3 coding sequence is TGTGCCAGCTCACCGCCGGGGTTAACGAATTCGGGGGAGCTGTTTTTT.

The chain combines TRBV27 with TRBJ1-6, with D hard to call. The germline V and J ends were trimmed by 5 bases and 3 bases, with 17 bases remaining between them. The germline CDR1 and CDR2 sequences are MNHEY and SMNVEV (reference sequence). The CDR3 has 17 amino acids. The CDR3 region has the DNA TGTGCCAGCAGTCTACGTATGGCATGGGGCTATAATTCACCCCTCCACTTT. Amino acids: CASSLRMAWGYNSPLHF.

This CDR3 reads CASSGGQYNQPQHF. CDR3 bases: TGTGCCAGCAGTGGGGGACAGTATAATCAGCCCCAGCATTTT. The chain combines TRBV6-1 with TRBJ1-5, with 7 nucleotides matching TRBD1. V shed 4 bases, J shed 4 bases, and the junction held 4 bases outside the gene matches. Germline CDR1 is MNHNS and CDR2 is SASEGT. This CDR3 has 14 residues.

The chain couples TRBV6-5 to TRBJ1-6, with 8 bases lining up with TRBD1. V lost 6 bases to trimming and J lost 7 bases; unmatched junction nucleotides: 11. CDR3 length equals 16 residues. Germline lookup yields CDR1 MNHEY and CDR2 SVGAGI. The CDR3 is CASRTRQGRLNSPLHF. DNA of the CDR3: TGTGCCAGCAGGACTCGACAGGGGAGGTTAAATTCACCCCTCCACTTT.

As regards this clonotype: Possible read error: a much larger clone is one base away. The rearrangement links TRBV20-1 to TRBJ1-4, with D possibly matching TRBD1 (6 bases). The V gene's germline CDR1 is DFQATT and CDR2 SNEGSKA (reference sequence). Trimming removed 6 bases at V and 3 bases at J, with 17 bases between. The CDR3 spans 15 residues. Written as DNA, the CDR3 is TGCAGTGCAAAGGGCCCAACAGGGTCTAATGAAAAACTGTTTTTT. As protein: CSAKGPTGSNEKLFF.

This clonotype was seen ten or more times. The rearrangement uses TRBV4-3 and TRBJ2-7; 10 positions agree with TRBD1. Germline V gene sequence: CDR1 LGHNA, CDR2 YSLEER. The J segment lost 9 bases and the V segment lost 0 bases, leaving 8 bases of the junction unmatched. The CDR3 loop spans 15 amino acids. CDR3: CASSQEPGTGATQYF. The CDR3 DNA follows: TGCGCCAGCAGCCAAGAACCCGGGACAGGGGCTACGCAGTACTTC.

This clonotype showed up just a few times. The chain has TRBV6-2 or TRBV6-3 and TRBJ2-1, with D maybe TRBD2 (7 bases). CDR3 size: 14 residues. The V gene's germline CDR1 is MNHEY and CDR2 SVGEGT. V was pared by 8 bases and J by 6 bases, with 17 bases between. The DNA of the CDR3 is TGTGCCAGCGTAAGGGGGGGATCGAGCAATGAGCAGTTCTTC. It specifies CASVRGGSSNEQFF.

Comment on this clonotype: This may arise from a read error, as a much more abundant clone is one base away. The genes are TRBV20-1 and TRBJ1-2; TRBD1 is a possible D gene (5 bases). This CDR3 has 17 residues. The germline gives CDR1 DFQATT, CDR2 SNEGSKA (reference sequence). This chain's CDR3 is CSARWGSQPTVNYGYNF. The DNA for the CDR3 is TGCAGTGCTAGGTGGGGGAGCCAACCTACGGTTAACTATGGCTACAACTTC.

This sequence joins TRBV6-2 or TRBV6-3 and TRBJ2-2; 13 bases map to TRBD2. The CDR3 is 15 amino acids. V trimming: 10 bases; J trimming: 5 bases; junction bases outside the gene matches: 7. The germline V gene has CDR1 MNHEY and CDR2 SVGEGT. CDR3 in DNA: TGTGCCATCCCTGGGACTAGCGGGGAGACCGGGGAGCTGTTTTTT. As protein: CAIPGTSGETGELFF.

The sample holds many counts of this clonotype. This sequence joins TRBV6-5 and TRBJ2-6, with D perhaps matching TRBD1 (6 bases). The CDR3 sequence is 15 residues long. Germline CDR1 reads MNHEY; CDR2 reads SVGAGI. V was cut by 8 bases and J by 2 bases, with 13 bases left in between. The CDR3 protein is CASSDRGTGANVLTF. DNA of the CDR3: TGTGCCAGCTCTGATAGGGGGACTGGGGCCAACGTCCTGACTTTC.

This clonotype showed up just a few times. This sequence joins TRBV3-1 and TRBJ1-4; possibly TRBD1 for D (6 bases). From germline, CDR1 is LGHDT and CDR2 YNNKEL (reference sequence). CDR3 length equals 15 residues. The V gene lost 4 bases and the J gene lost 4 bases, with 13 bases spanning the gap. This CDR3 is CASSPGGAFNEKLFF. CDR3 DNA: TGTGCCAGCAGCCCCGGGGGGGCTTTTAATGAAAAACTGTTTTTT.

This clonotype was seen many times. The chain recombines TRBV12-3 or TRBV12-4 with TRBJ2-1, with D perhaps matching TRBD2 (5 bases). The CDR3 has 13 amino acids. With 3 bases removed from V and 6 bases from J, the gap between germline ends came to 9 bases. CDR3: CASSLERFNEQFF. Written as DNA, the CDR3 is TGTGCCAGCAGTTTGGAGCGGTTCAATGAGCAGTTCTTC.

The table lists this clonotype with a few counts. The rearrangement links TRBV24-1 to TRBJ1-2, with D unresolved. V was trimmed by 6 bases and J by 0 bases, leaving 10 bases between them. Germline loops: CDR1 KGHDR, CDR2 SFDVKD. The CDR3 extends over 14 amino acids. The CDR3, as DNA: TGTGCCACCAGTCTAGGAGAAGCTAACTATGGCTACACCTTC. Protein product: CATSLGEANYGYTF.

V gene TRBV4-1 combines with J gene TRBJ2-3, with 7 bases identical to TRBD2. This CDR3 is built from 15 residues. Per the germline V gene, CDR1 is MGHRA and CDR2 is YSYEKL. V shed 4 bases and J 2 bases; nucleotides not matched to a gene: 6. CDR3 loop: CASSPRAGFTDTQYF. In DNA, the CDR3 is TGCGCCAGCAGCCCCCGAGCGGGGTTCACAGATACGCAGTATTTT.